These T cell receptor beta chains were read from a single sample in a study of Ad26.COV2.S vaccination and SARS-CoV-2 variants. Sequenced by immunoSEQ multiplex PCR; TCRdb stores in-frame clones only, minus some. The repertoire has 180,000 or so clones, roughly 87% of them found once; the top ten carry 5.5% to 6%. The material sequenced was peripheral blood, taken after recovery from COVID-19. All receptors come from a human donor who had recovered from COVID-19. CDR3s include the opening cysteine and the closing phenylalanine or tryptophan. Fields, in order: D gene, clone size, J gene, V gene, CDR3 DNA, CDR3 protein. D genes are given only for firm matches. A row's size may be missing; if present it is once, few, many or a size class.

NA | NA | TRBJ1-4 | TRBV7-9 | TGTGCCAGCAGCTTAGCGGGATACGTGGGTGGCGAAAAACTGTTTTTT | CASSLAGYVGGEKLFF
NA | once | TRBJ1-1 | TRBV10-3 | TGTGCCACCAGCGGTGGGAACACTGAAGCTTTCTTT | CATSGGNTEAFF
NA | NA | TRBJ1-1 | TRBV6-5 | TGTGCCAGCAGTTACGGTGCGGTGAACACTGAAGCTTTCTTT | CASSYGAVNTEAFF
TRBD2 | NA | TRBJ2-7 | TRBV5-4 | TGTGCCAGCAGCGCGAGCGGGAGTTGGAGCGGCGAGCAGTACTTC | CASSASGSWSGEQYF
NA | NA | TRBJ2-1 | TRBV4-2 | TGTGCCAGCAGCCAAGCAACGGGGGGCCACTACAATGAGCAGTTCTTC | CASSQATGGHYNEQFF
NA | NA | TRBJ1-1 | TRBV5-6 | TGTGCCAGCAGCTTTTTCGGGGCGGGAGGGGAGAACACTGAAGCTTTCTTT | CASSFFGAGGENTEAFF
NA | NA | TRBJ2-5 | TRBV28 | TGTGCCAGCAGTTCTCTACGGAATACGTACCAAGAGACCCAGTACTTC | CASSSLRNTYQETQYF
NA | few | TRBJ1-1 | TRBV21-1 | TGTGCCAGCAGCAAACTCGGTCCCACTGAAGCTTTCTTT | CASSKLGPTEAFF
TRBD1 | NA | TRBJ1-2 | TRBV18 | TGTGCCAGCTCACCGGGACAGGGGGCTCATACCTTC | CASSPGQGAHTF
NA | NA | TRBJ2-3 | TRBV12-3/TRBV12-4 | TGTGCCAGCAGTCCCTCGCCAGATACGCAGTATTTT | CASSPSPDTQYF
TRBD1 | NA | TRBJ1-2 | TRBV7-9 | TGTGCCAGCAGCTTAGCATTTTCTATCCGACAGGGGATATTCTATGGCTACACCTTC | CASSLAFSIRQGIFYGYTF